The T cell receptor beta chain described here comes from a study of CD8 T cells in Susac syndrome (dated by TCRdb to the late 2010s). Context from the whole study: Among the Susac syndrome patients who were sequenced, clinically active disease was present in more than five and clinical remission was observed in under ten. At blood withdrawal, Susac syndrome patients were either therapy-naive, taking corticosteroids (in some cases with IVIg as well), or taking IVIg alone. The study used repertoire sequencing to test whether antigen drove CD8+ T cell activation and differentiation in Susac syndrome. Broader findings and caveats from the paper: The CD4+ T cell repertoire of patients with Susac syndrome showed no detectable clonal expansion. The number of individuals in the TCR sequencing and HLA analysis was acknowledged as relatively small.

Peripheral blood CD8+ and CD4+ T cells from healthy donors, Susac syndrome patients and multiple sclerosis patients were profiled by high-throughput TCR beta sequencing. The Susac syndrome patients fulfilled recently defined diagnostic criteria for either definite or probable disease. CD8+ TEMRA cells were enriched by FACS, while bulk CD8+ and CD4+ T cells were purified by magnetic negative isolation. Blood was collected in EDTA tubes and processed within 24 hours, with PBMCs isolated through density gradient centrifugation. PBMCs intended for TCR sequencing were cryopreserved in liquid nitrogen and thawed later in a water bath at 37 degrees C. The sorted or isolated CD4+, CD8+ and CD8+ TEMRA cells reached a purity of at least 90%. The CDR3, cysteine through phenylalanine, is 15 amino acids long. Kept here is only the CDR3 DNA, which spans 45 bases and is read in frame from base 1. V is clipped by 1 base and J by 0 bases, and the sequence between their germline boundaries is 10 bases long. The germline V gene encodes CDR1 SGHTA and CDR2 FQGNSA.

Concerning this clonotype itself: The target of this receptor is not known. Qualities for individual bases were not recorded, and no much larger clone is one base off.

RNA was extracted with the RNeasy kit and about 0.45 to 1 ug was reverse transcribed using random hexamers. The immunoSEQ multiplex PCR assay, covering 54 Vbeta and 13 Jbeta segments, was used to amplify TCR beta CDR3 regions. PCR amplification bias was corrected by using a synthetic template baseline for primer optimization and computational correction. The paper's processing steps were these. Reads were annotated to V, D and J genes per IMGT and analyzed with immunoSEQ Analyzer, keeping only productive sequences. To calculate clonality, Shannon entropy was normalized by log2 of the number of productive unique sequences and then subtracted from one. For each patient and control, public and private clones were evaluated among the 100 most prevalent clones. A clone was defined as Susac-specific if it was absent from the healthy and MS cohorts, from some 1,100 published viral clones and from other ImmuneACCESS disease sequences. TCRdb redid the processing of the public reads, applying fastp at Q25 and MiXCR, and retained in-frame beta chains. CDR3 protein sequences are deduplicated, and each keeps its most common genes and DNA. TCRdb's processing, not the study's, gives the V and J calls here. The sample table lists 150,000 or so distinct CDR3 sequences, 85% to 95% of them with a count of one. The ten largest account for about 0.17% of the sample.

Material: CD4+ T cells from PBMCs. The chain links TRBV7-2 with TRBJ2-7, with TRBD2 tentatively as D gene (6 bases match). The receptor was derived from a human donor with Susac syndrome. In nucleotides, the sequence is TGTGCCAGCAGCTTAGACGGGACTTACTCCTACGAGCAGTACTTC. Translated, this gives CASSLDGTYSYEQYF.